These 24 T cell receptor beta chains came from one sample sequenced in a study of Graves' ophthalmopathy and Graves' hyperthyroidism. RNA served as the template for amplifying TCR beta CDR3 regions. HTBI primers served in a first-round RT-PCR, which a second-round multiplex PCR followed. From the multiplex PCR reads, TCRdb called clonotypes with MiXCR, one entry per CDR3 protein. This sample yields roughly 350,000 distinct CDR3 sequences, of which approximately 17% are seen a single time; about 2.4% belongs to the top ten. Specimen: peripheral blood. Receptors originate from an adult woman with stable Graves' hyperthyroidism.

This clonotype was found many times. The V gene is TRBV6-2 or TRBV6-3, the J gene TRBJ2-2; D gene unclear. V lost 2 bases to trimming and J lost 4 bases, with 8 bases between them. CDR3 size: 14 residues. CDR1 is MNHEY and CDR2 is SVGEGT in the germline V gene. The CDR3 here is CASSYHQVTGELFF. The CDR3 DNA reads TGTGCCAGCAGTTACCACCAAGTCACCGGGGAGCTGTTTTTT.

This clonotype has ten or more counts. It may be a read error: a sequence one base away is much more abundant. The V and J genes are TRBV12-3 or TRBV12-4 and TRBJ1-1; 7 bases agree with TRBD1. Trimming cost V 5 bases and J 4 bases; bases outside gene matches: 4. The CDR3 loop spans 13 amino acids. This CDR3 reads CASSATGSTEAFF. In nucleotides, the CDR3 is TGTGCCAGCAGTGCGACAGGGAGCACTGAAGCTTTCTTT.

This clonotype was picked up many times. The V gene is TRBV20-1, the J gene TRBJ1-6; maybe TRBD1 (5 bases). V was clipped by 2 bases and J by 10 bases, with 12 bases between them. The CDR3 runs 13 residues. Germline loops: CDR1 DFQATT, CDR2 SNEGSKA (reference sequence). Here the CDR3 DNA reads TGCAGTGCTAGAATGAGGGGTCGATCACCCCTCCACTTT. It specifies CSARMRGRSPLHF.

The J gene is TRBJ1-1, the V gene TRBV20-1; D is unresolved. The CDR3 is 14 residues long. Germline CDR1 DFQATT, CDR2 SNEGSKA (reference sequence). The V end was cut by 1 base, the J end by 0 bases, with 9 bases between. CDR3: CSARAAFMNTEAFF. The CDR3 bases are TGCAGTGCTAGAGCGGCCTTTATGAACACTGAAGCTTTCTTT.

This clonotype was observed at least ten times. This chain links TRBV30 with TRBJ2-7; D gene unclear. The CDR3 length is 12 residues. Trimming cost V 1 base and J 7 bases, with 11 bases left between them. Germline V gives CDR1 GTSNPN, CDR2 SVGIG (reference sequence). Here the CDR3 reads CAWSAVMAEQYF. The CDR3 DNA follows: TGTGCCTGGAGTGCAGTAATGGCGGAGCAGTACTTC.

This clonotype appeared many times. This rearrangement joins TRBV6-1 to TRBJ2-5; D may be TRBD2 (6 bases). This CDR3 region has 15 residues. Germline V gives CDR1 MNHNS, CDR2 SASEGT. The V gene lost 6 bases and the J gene lost 4 bases, with 18 bases spanning the gap. CDR3 bases: TGTGCCAGCAGCCCCGGGGTAGCGGACGGAGAGACCCAGTACTTC. It is translated as CASSPGVADGETQYF.

This clonotype was recorded many times. The chain has TRBV19 and TRBJ2-2, with D perhaps TRBD2 (6 bases). Germline V gene data show CDR1 as LNHDA and CDR2 as SQIVND (reference sequence). CDR3 length: 13 amino acids. V lost 5 bases and J lost 4, with 8 bases in between. CDR3 sequence (DNA): TGTGCCAGTAGTGAACTAGCCACCGGGGAGCTGTTTTTT. As protein: CASSELATGELFF.

The rearrangement joins TRBV12-3 or TRBV12-4 to TRBJ1-1, with no clear D. V shed 4 bases and J shed 4 bases, with 16 bases lying between them. The CDR3 is made up of 15 amino acids. This CDR3 reads CASSSKRPEGTEAFF. Here the CDR3 DNA reads TGTGCCAGCAGTTCGAAGAGACCCGAGGGCACTGAAGCTTTCTTT.

This clonotype has ten or more counts. V gene TRBV12-3 or TRBV12-4 combines with J gene TRBJ1-1; TRBD1 aligns across 9 bases. The J segment lost 4 bases and the V segment lost 5 bases, leaving 8 bases of the junction unmatched. This CDR3 comprises 15 residues. In DNA form, the CDR3 reads TGTGCCAGCAGTCAACTGACAGGGGGGCTCACTGAAGCTTTCTTT. Protein: CASSQLTGGLTEAFF.

This clonotype was seen repeatedly, ten times or more. V and J are TRBV12-5 and TRBJ2-7, with D tentatively TRBD1 or TRBD2 (6 bases each). This CDR3 is 18 amino acids long. Germline V CDR1 and CDR2: LGHNT, FRNRAP. The V and J ends lost 3 bases and 2 bases respectively, with 23 bases between them. DNA for the CDR3: TGTGCTAGTGGTTTTTTAACTGGGGGGCCCGTTTCTCCCTACGAGCAGTACTTC. Translating it yields CASGFLTGGPVSPYEQYF.

This clonotype was recorded many times. The J gene is TRBJ2-7, the V gene TRBV28; 12 bases map to TRBD2. This CDR3 is 16 amino acids long. CDR1 and CDR2 (germline): MDHEN, SYDVKM. V trimming: 6 bases; J trimming: 0 bases; junction bases outside the gene matches: 6. The CDR3 sequence: CASRTSGRSFSYEQYF. The CDR3 DNA follows: TGTGCCAGCAGAACTAGCGGGAGGAGTTTCTCCTACGAGCAGTACTTC.

The V gene is TRBV2, the J gene TRBJ2-4; 8 positions match TRBD1. J was trimmed by 0 bases and V by 1 base; bases with no gene match: 2. CDR1 and CDR2 (germline): SNHLY, FYNNEI. The length of the CDR3 is 16 residues. For the CDR3, the DNA is TGTGCCAGCAGTGAAGGACAGGGGTTAGCCAAAAACATTCAGTACTTC. Its protein product is CASSEGQGLAKNIQYF. The full variable domain, rest sourced from reference TRBV2 and TRBJ2-4, is EPEVTQTPSHQVTQMGQEVILRCVPISNHLYFYWYRQILGQKVEFLVSFYNNEISEKSEIFDDQFSVERPDGSNFTLKIRSTKLEDSAMYFCASSEGQGLAKNIQYFGAGTRLSVL.

This clonotype was recorded at least ten times. The chain recombines TRBV28 with TRBJ1-5; maybe TRBD1 (5 bases). Germline V gene sequence: CDR1 MDHEN, CDR2 SYDVKM. The CDR3 runs 13 residues. V was shortened by 3 bases and J by 7 bases, with 10 bases between the two germline ends. CDR3 sequence: CASSFVGDQPQHF. The CDR3 nucleotides read TGTGCCAGCAGTTTCGTTGGGGACCAGCCCCAGCATTTT.

This clonotype has at least ten counts. The chain joins TRBV6-5 to TRBJ1-1, with TRBD1 identical over 7 bases. V shed 4 bases, J shed 3 bases, and the junction held 8 bases outside the gene matches. Germline-derived CDR1 and CDR2 are MNHEY and SVGAGI. The CDR3 consists of 15 residues. The CDR3, as DNA: TGTGCCAGCAGTTGGTGGGCTCAGGGGGACACTGAAGCTTTCTTT. The encoded protein is CASSWWAQGDTEAFF.

This clonotype occurred a few times. The chain recombines TRBV6-2 or TRBV6-3 with TRBJ2-5; D might be TRBD1 (6 bases). CDR3 size: 16 residues. Germline V gene data show CDR1 as MNHEY and CDR2 as SVGEGT. V was trimmed by 0 bases and J by 1 base, leaving 12 bases between them. The CDR3 nucleotides read TGTGCCAGCAGTTACTCGACACAGGGTGGCCAAGAGACCCAGTACTTC. As protein: CASSYSTQGGQETQYF.

This rearrangement joins TRBV29-1 to TRBJ2-1; a weak D match, TRBD2 (7 bases). Per germline, CDR1 SQVTM and CDR2 ANQGSEA. V was cut by 6 bases and J by 7 bases, with 16 bases left in between. CDR3 size: 13 residues. The CDR3 coding sequence is TGCAGCGTACTGGGAGGGGGAGGGAATGAGCAGTTCTTC. As protein: CSVLGGGGNEQFF.

On this clonotype: At one boundary the junction diverges from the germline segment, which might be a read error. V gene TRBV19 combines with J gene TRBJ1-6; D perhaps matches TRBD1 (5 bases). CDR1 LNHDA and CDR2 SQIVND come from the germline V gene (reference sequence). This CDR3 comprises 16 residues. The CDR3 loop reads CASSHRRLAYNSALHF. The CDR3 nucleotides read TGTGCCAGTAGCCACAGGAGGTTGGCCTATAATTCAGCCCTCCACTTT.

DNA for the CDR3: TGTGCCAGCAGGCGGACCCGGCGGGACACTGAAGCTTTCTTT. This translates into CASRRTRRDTEAFF. J is TRBJ1-1 and V is TRBV12-3 or TRBV12-4; no clear D. Between the trimmed V and J ends, which lost 6 bases and 3 bases, there was a span of 14 bases. CDR3 size: 14 residues.

In this sample, this clonotype turned up many times. J is TRBJ2-7 and V is TRBV7-9, with 12 bases fitting TRBD1. CDR3 size: 14 residues. The J segment lost 5 bases and the V segment lost 6 bases, leaving 5 bases of the junction unmatched. Germline CDR1 is SEHNR and CDR2 is FQNEAQ (reference sequence). The CDR3 is CASSRDRGLDEQYF. CDR3 sequence (DNA): TGTGCCAGCAGTCGGGACAGGGGGCTGGACGAGCAGTACTTC.

V usage is TRBV7-3 and J usage is TRBJ1-1; D uncertain. The CDR3 sequence is 15 residues long. V gave up 1 base and J gave up 1 base, with 10 bases separating them. CDR1 and CDR2 (germline): SGHTA, FQGTGA. CDR3 loop: CASSLRVPPNTEAFF. Written as DNA, the CDR3 is TGTGCCAGCAGCTTAAGGGTTCCGCCGAACACTGAAGCTTTCTTT.

This clonotype was found many times. This chain uses TRBV20-1 with TRBJ2-7; D is possibly TRBD1 or TRBD2 (5 bases each). The CDR3 is made up of 13 amino acids. Trimming removed 2 bases from V and 0 bases from J, with 8 bases in between. Per germline, CDR1 DFQATT and CDR2 SNEGSKA (reference sequence). The CDR3 nucleotides read TGCAGTGCTAGAAGGGGAGTCTCCTACGAGCAGTACTTC. Encoded protein: CSARRGVSYEQYF.

This clonotype appeared many times. The V and J genes are TRBV28 and TRBJ1-2; 11 bases fit TRBD1. This CDR3 is built from 17 residues. The V gene's germline CDR1 is MDHEN and CDR2 SYDVKM. The V and J ends lost 3 bases and 2 bases, in that order; junction bases with no gene match: 8. CDR3 protein: CASSFTPGTGGNYGYTF. DNA for the CDR3: TGTGCCAGCAGTTTTACCCCCGGGACAGGGGGGAACTATGGCTACACCTTC.

The chain is built from TRBV12-5 and TRBJ1-1; no clear D gene. The germline CDR1 and CDR2 sequences are LGHNT and FRNRAP. This CDR3 has 13 amino acids. V was clipped by 6 bases and J by 4 bases, with 12 bases between them. CDR3 protein: CASGLGPLTEAFF. The DNA for the CDR3 is TGTGCTAGTGGCCTCGGGCCCCTCACTGAAGCTTTCTTT.

This clonotype occurred many times. CDR3 bases: TGTGCCAGCAGCGTAGGACAGGGCCCGTACAGTAATTCACCCCTCCACTTT. Translation gives CASSVGQGPYSNSPLHF. The V gene is TRBV9, the J gene TRBJ1-6; 7 nucleotides align to TRBD1. The J segment lost 6 bases and the V segment lost 0 bases, leaving 9 bases of the junction unmatched. The CDR3 runs 17 residues. Per germline, CDR1 SGDLS and CDR2 YYNGEE.